The rows below give T cell receptor beta chains drawn from one sample of a study of type 1 and type 2 diabetes patients. One entry per CDR3 protein, called by TCRdb with MiXCR from the multiplex PCR reads. Of 270,000 or so distinct CDR3 sequences listed, around 50% are singletons. Sequenced material: peripheral blood mononuclear cells (PBMCs). The receptor set was obtained from a man between 18 and 29 years old with type 2 diabetes. The CDR3 runs from the conserved cysteine through the conserved F or W. D genes are given only for firm matches. Some rows mark clone size as missing; the rest say once, few, many or name a class of expanded clone.

-,many,TRBV10-2,TRBJ2-5,TGCGCCAGCAGTGAGATGTCAGTTGCAGCCCCCCAGTACTTC,CASSEMSVAAPQYF
-,-,TRBV13,TRBJ2-3,TGTGCCAGCAGCCTGCCGGGACTCTACACAGATACGCAGTATTTT,CASSLPGLYTDTQYF
TRBD1,-,TRBV2,TRBJ2-7,TGTGCCATCAGTCTCGGGACAGGGGGCTCCTACGGGCAGTACTTC,CAISLGTGGSYGQYF
-,once,TRBV7-2,TRBJ2-1,TGTGCCAGCAGCTCGTCCGGGGCCCACAATGAGCAGTTCTTC,CASSSSGAHNEQFF
-,few,TRBV6-1,TRBJ1-2,TGTGCCAGCAGTCCACAGGGTATGGGAGACTATGGCTACACCTTC,CASSPQGMGDYGYTF
-,few,TRBV12-3/TRBV12-4,TRBJ2-5,TGTGCCAGCAGTTTAGCGGGGCGGTTATCCGGGGCGAAGACCCAGTACTTC,CASSLAGRLSGAKTQYF
-,-,TRBV5-1,TRBJ2-7,TGCGCCAGCAGCTTGGGGGTCGGAGCGGCCTACGAGCAGTACTTC,CASSLGVGAAYEQYF
-,-,TRBV12-3/TRBV12-4,TRBJ2-2,TGTGCCAGCGGGTTAAACACCGGGGAGCTGTTTTTT,CASGLNTGELFF
-,few,TRBV30,TRBJ1-5,TGTGCCTGGGCGGGGCCGAATCAGCCCCAGCATTTT,CAWAGPNQPQHF
-,-,TRBV2,TRBJ1-5,TGTGCCAGCAGTCGGGACCCTCTCCAGCCCCAGCATTTT,CASSRDPLQPQHF
TRBD1,few,TRBV30,TRBJ2-1,TGTGCCTGGATCCCGTTGGGACAGGCAATATCCTACAATGAGCAGTTCTTC,CAWIPLGQAISYNEQFF
-,-,TRBV6-6,TRBJ2-7,TGTGCCAGCAGTTTTCAGTACGAGCAGTACTTC,CASSFQYEQYF
TRBD1,-,TRBV4-3,TRBJ2-7,TGCGCCAGCAGCCAAGGTCGAGGGGGCGGCTACGAGCAGTACTTC,CASSQGRGGGYEQYF
-,-,TRBV2,TRBJ1-5,TGTGCCTGGGGGAGATACCTTAGCAATCAGCCCCAGCATTTT,CAWGRYLSNQPQHF
-,-,TRBV20-1,TRBJ1-6,TGCAGTGCTAGAGATGGTCGAAGGGCACTTCAGAATTCACCCCTCCACTTT,CSARDGRRALQNSPLHF
TRBD2,-,TRBV9,TRBJ2-5,TGTGCCAGCTCCAGCGGGGACCTCCAAGAGACCCAGTACTTC,CASSSGDLQETQYF
-,once,TRBV29-1,TRBJ2-1,TGCAGCGTCGGACTTGGACTGAACTCCTACAATGAGCAGTTCTTC,CSVGLGLNSYNEQFF
TRBD1,-,TRBV20-1,TRBJ1-1,TGCAGTGCTAGGGAGACAGGGGAAACTGAAGCTTTCTTT,CSARETGETEAFF
-,-,TRBV15,TRBJ1-1,TGTGCCACCAGCAGAGACCCCGCAGCGAACACTGAAGCTTTCTTT,CATSRDPAANTEAFF
-,-,TRBV29-1,TRBJ2-7,TGCAGCGTTGGGGGTGATGGCCCACCGGGATCCGAGCAGTACTTC,CSVGGDGPPGSEQYF
-,once,TRBV29-1,TRBJ1-1,TGCAGCGTTATCTTCAGCACTGAAGCTTTCTTT,CSVIFSTEAFF
-,-,TRBV7-2,TRBJ2-7,TGTGCCAGCAGCTTAATCGGGAAATCCTACGAGCAGTACTTC,CASSLIGKSYEQYF
TRBD2,few,TRBV19,TRBJ2-1,TGTGCCAGTTCGGGAGGACTAGCGGGCCTAAATGAGCAGTTCTTC,CASSGGLAGLNEQFF
TRBD1,-,TRBV14,TRBJ1-5,TGTGCCAGCAGCCCAGACAGGGATCAGCCCCAGCATTTT,CASSPDRDQPQHF
-,-,TRBV12-3/TRBV12-4,TRBJ1-1,TGTGCCAGCAGTCGGCTGGGCAGTAACACTGAAGCTTTCTTT,CASSRLGSNTEAFF
-,-,TRBV9,TRBJ2-1,TGTGCCAGCAGCTCTCGACACCGGAACAAAGCCACGGACAAAGCGGCGAATGAGCAGTTCTTC,CASSSRHRNKATDKAANEQFF
-,-,TRBV12-3/TRBV12-4,TRBJ1-2,TGTGCCAGCAGTTTATGGGGTCGGGGCTACACCTTC,CASSLWGRGYTF
TRBD1,-,TRBV7-2,TRBJ2-5,TGTGCCAGCTTCAGACAGGGGGGGGAGACCCAGTACTTC,CASFRQGGETQYF
-,-,TRBV18,TRBJ2-1,TGTGCCAGCTCACGAATGGATGAGCAGTTCTTC,CASSRMDEQFF
TRBD2,-,TRBV25-1,TRBJ2-7,TGTGCCGGCAGTGTCGAGGGACTACACGAGCAGTACTTC,CAGSVEGLHEQYF
-,few,TRBV12-3/TRBV12-4,TRBJ1-2,TGTGCCAGCACCCCGGGGGGGGCAGTTGGCTACACCTTC,CASTPGGAVGYTF
-,-,TRBV19,TRBJ2-2,TGTGCCAGCAGCCAAAGACAGGCCCATGGCTACACCGGGGAGCTGTTTTTT,CASSQRQAHGYTGELFF
-,-,TRBV27,TRBJ1-6,TGTGCCAGCAGTTATCGGGAGAGAGATTCACCCCTCCACTTT,CASSYRERDSPLHF
TRBD1,-,TRBV19,TRBJ2-5,TGTGCCAGTAGCCTCGACAGGGCCGAGACCCAGTACTTC,CASSLDRAETQYF
TRBD1,-,TRBV9,TRBJ1-1,TGTGCCAGCAGCGCCCCGGGACAGGGAAGGGCGACTGAAGCTTTCTTT,CASSAPGQGRATEAFF